A single sample gave rise to the 32 T cell receptor beta chains below, sequenced in a study of cytomegalovirus exposure and HLA in healthy donors (TCRdb year 2017). Receptors were amplified or captured by the immunoSEQ multiplex PCR assay. A mixture of 60 forward primers for TCR Vbeta segments and 13 reverse primers for TCR Jbeta segments was used in the multiplex PCR. TCRdb re-hosts the immuneACCESS table, in-frame sequences only. Its copies lack some clones; in the studies checked, an unresolved V gene accounts for under half of them, and the cause for the rest is not known. This sample is represented by more than 200,000 clones; roughly four fifths of them were singletons. Jointly, the top ten make up under 0.25% of the sample. The sequenced material came from PBMCs. The receptor set was obtained from a girl aged 2 to 9 in good health and CMV-seronegative.

As concerns this clone: Since no conserved phenylalanine or tryptophan closes the CDR3, a read error is the likely cause. The V and J genes are TRBV4-2 and TRBJ2-7; the D is unclear. The germline gives CDR1 LGHNA, CDR2 YNFKEQ. Trimming removed 0 bases at V and 4 bases at J, with 7 bases between. The CDR3 is made up of 13 amino acids. The CDR3 region is CASSQERLYEQYL. In DNA form, the CDR3 reads TGTGCCAGCAGCCAAGAGAGGCTGTACGAGCAGTACCTC.

The chain uses TRBV7-9 and TRBJ1-2, with TRBD1 matching over 9 bases. With 5 bases clipped from V and 7 bases from J, the junction kept 11 bases outside the gene matches. The CDR3 totals 15 residues. Germline values: CDR1 SEHNR, CDR2 FQNEAQ (reference sequence). This CDR3 reads CASSPNPGTGPGYTF. In DNA, the CDR3 is TGTGCCAGCAGCCCCAACCCCGGGACAGGGCCTGGCTACACCTTC.

The DNA for the CDR3 is TGTGCCAGCAGCCGGACAGGGGATACGCAGTATTTT. Translating it yields CASSRTGDTQYF. This chain joins TRBV5-4 and TRBJ2-3; 8 bases align to TRBD1. This CDR3 comprises 12 residues. After removal of 4 bases from V and 6 bases from J, the junction contained 1 base not matched to a gene. From germline, CDR1 is SGHNT and CDR2 YYREEE (reference sequence).

The V call is TRBV11-2, the J call TRBJ1-1, with 7 bases fitting TRBD1. CDR3 length: 13 residues. The ends lost 0 bases at V and 10 bases at J; junction bases unmatched: 5. The germline V gene encodes CDR1 SGHAT and CDR2 FQNNGV. In nucleotides, the CDR3 is TGTGCCAGCAGCTTAGACCCAGGGGGTATAGCTTTCTTT. Its protein is CASSLDPGGIAFF.

The table lists this clone with a count of one. This sequence joins TRBV6-5 and TRBJ2-5; 8 bases are shared with TRBD1. The CDR3 extends over 15 amino acids. The germline gives CDR1 MNHEY, CDR2 SVGAGI. With 5 bases clipped from V and 5 bases from J, the junction kept 10 bases outside the gene matches. CDR3 amino acids: CASSIDRGGMETQYF. CDR3 nucleotides: TGTGCCAGCAGTATCGACAGGGGAGGAATGGAGACCCAGTACTTC.

Many counts were recorded for this clone. The chain links TRBV5-6 to TRBJ1-5; D remains ambiguous. V gave up 0 bases and J gave up 9 bases, with 10 bases separating them. The CDR3 length is 13 residues. The germline CDR1 and CDR2 sequences are SGHDT and YYEEEE. DNA for the CDR3: TGTGCCAGCAGCTTGGGAGGCTTGTGGCCCCAGCATTTT. Residues: CASSLGGLWPQHF.

The chain links TRBV6-1 to TRBJ2-2; D is undetermined. V lost 7 bases to trimming and J lost 3 bases, with 9 bases between them. CDR1 MNHNS and CDR2 SASEGT come from the germline V gene. This CDR3 contains 13 residues. CDR3 sequence (DNA): TGTGCCAGCAAAAAGAGAGACACCGGGGAGCTGTTTTTT. It codes for CASKKRDTGELFF.

The chain recombines TRBV7-2 with TRBJ1-2; 8 positions match TRBD1. The CDR3 has 15 amino acids. Germline CDR1 is SGHTA and CDR2 is FQGNSA. The V segment lost 2 bases and the J segment 4 bases; nucleotides outside the gene matches: 6. Here the CDR3 reads CASSLSTGTGYGYTF. CDR3 DNA: TGTGCCAGCAGCTTATCCACCGGGACAGGCTATGGCTACACCTTC.

In DNA form, the CDR3 reads TGTGCCAGCAGAGAGACCGTTGACTATAGCAATCAGCCCCAGCATTTT. It encodes CASRETVDYSNQPQHF. The chain joins TRBV2 to TRBJ1-5, with D uncertain. The CDR3 runs to 16 residues. Deletions cut 6 bases from V and 0 bases from J, with 15 bases between. CDR1 and CDR2 from the germline V gene are SNHLY and FYNNEI.

This clone was detected a few times. The chain joins TRBV29-1 to TRBJ2-5, with D perhaps matching TRBD1 (5 bases). V was clipped by 6 bases and J by 4 bases, with 12 bases between them. Germline values: CDR1 SQVTM, CDR2 ANQGSEA. This CDR3 spans 12 amino acids. Written as DNA, the CDR3 is TGCAGCGTCGTAGGGGTCGGAGAGACCCAGTACTTC. Translated, it gives CSVVGVGETQYF.

The chain combines TRBV7-9 with TRBJ2-7, with TRBD2 as a possible D gene (5 bases). The germline V gene encodes CDR1 SEHNR and CDR2 FQNEAQ (reference sequence). The V end was cut by 0 bases, the J end by 0 bases, with 15 bases between. This CDR3 is built from 17 residues. The CDR3 DNA sequence: TGTGCCAGCAGCTTAGCGCATGGTACGGGGTTCTCCTACGAGCAGTACTTC. It translates to CASSLAHGTGFSYEQYF.

This clone was detected only a few times. The chain links TRBV12-5 to TRBJ1-5; possible D gene TRBD1, 5 bases. Trimming pared 5 bases from V and 11 bases from J, leaving 22 bases between. CDR3 length equals 15 residues. Looked up from germline, CDR1 is LGHNT and CDR2 is FRNRAP. CDR3 DNA: TGTGCTAGTGGTCCCGCGGGGGGGGAAAGAGGTGCCCAGCATTTT. Protein sequence: CASGPAGGERGAQHF.

The chain joins TRBV29-1 to TRBJ2-5; D not certain. This CDR3 comprises 10 residues. The V gene's germline CDR1 is SQVTM and CDR2 ANQGSEA. The germline V and J ends were trimmed by 6 bases and 3 bases, with 5 bases remaining between them. CDR3 protein: CSVAEETQYF. CDR3 in DNA: TGCAGCGTGGCGGAAGAGACCCAGTACTTC.

This clone has only one observation. This sequence joins TRBV4-1 and TRBJ2-5; D unresolved. V lost 1 base and J lost 1, with 7 bases in between. CDR1 is MGHRA, CDR2 YSYEKL, per germline. The CDR3 is 14 amino acids. CDR3 sequence reads: CASSQVGSQETQYF. DNA for the CDR3: TGCGCCAGCAGCCAAGTCGGGTCCCAAGAGACCCAGTACTTC.

V usage is TRBV11-2 and J usage is TRBJ1-1; D perhaps matches TRBD1 (5 bases). Germline CDR1 and CDR2: SGHAT and FQNNGV. The CDR3 spans 13 residues. V lost 1 base to trimming and J lost 9 bases, with 12 bases between them. CDR3 nucleotide sequence: TGTGCCAGCAGCTTAGGTGGGGGGATCAAAGCTTTCTTT. It encodes CASSLGGGIKAFF.

The chain combines TRBV10-1 with TRBJ2-1; D possibly corresponds to TRBD2 (6 bases). Trimming took off 9 bases at V and 6 bases at J, with 12 bases between the two ends. Germline CDR1 and CDR2: WNHNN and SYGVQD (reference sequence). The CDR3 is 12 amino acids. This chain's CDR3 is CASQGSGNEQFF. Written as DNA, the CDR3 is TGCGCCAGTCAAGGTAGCGGCAATGAGCAGTTCTTC.

The CDR3 nucleotides are TGTGCCAGCAGCACACCCACAGGCCGGGTTTTCTACGAGCAGTACTTC. Amino acid sequence: CASSTPTGRVFYEQYF. V usage is TRBV7-9 and J usage is TRBJ2-7; tentative D call: TRBD1 (5 bases). The CDR3 contains 16 residues. The V and J ends lost 5 bases and 3 bases respectively, with 20 bases between them. Germline V gives CDR1 SEHNR, CDR2 FQNEAQ (reference sequence).

The V gene is TRBV7-9, the J gene TRBJ2-5; weak D call: TRBD2 (7 bases). There are 15 residues in the CDR3. Germline V gene lookup returns CDR1 SEHNR and CDR2 FQNEAQ (reference sequence). V gave up 5 bases and J gave up 1 base, with 14 bases separating them. In DNA form, the CDR3 reads TGTGCCAGCAGCGCTAGGGGGGGATTCCAAGAGACCCAGTACTTC. This sequence encodes CASSARGGFQETQYF.

This chain links TRBV27 with TRBJ1-2; D uncertain. Trimming left V 6 bases short and J 6 bases short, with 17 bases between. The CDR3 is 14 amino acids. The germline V gene encodes CDR1 MNHEY and CDR2 SMNVEV (reference sequence). The CDR3 region has the DNA TGTGCCAGCAGACAATTAGGAGGAGGCAATGGCTACACCTTC. Protein: CASRQLGGGNGYTF.

V and J are TRBV11-2 and TRBJ1-6, with a tentative D call TRBD1 (5 bases). Germline assignment: CDR1 SGHAT and CDR2 FQNNGV. The CDR3 loop spans 15 amino acids. Trimming removed 0 bases at V and 9 bases at J, with 12 bases between. CDR3 DNA sequence: TGTGCCAGCAGCTTAGAGACAGTAATAAGTTCACCCCTCCACTTT. Protein product: CASSLETVISSPLHF. The entire variable domain, with the rest obtained from reference TRBV11-2 and TRBJ1-6, is as follows: EAGVAQSPRYKIIEKRQSVAFWCNPISGHATLYWYQQILGQGPKLLIQFQNNGVVDDSQLPKDRFSAERLKGVDSTLKIQPAKLEDSAVYLCASSLETVISSPLHFGNGTRLTVT.

V is TRBV6-6 and J is TRBJ1-5; D possibly corresponds to TRBD1 (6 bases). The V end lost 6 bases, the J end lost 2 bases, and 17 bases lay between the germline ends. This CDR3 is 16 amino acids long. The germline gives CDR1 MNHNY, CDR2 SVGAGI (reference sequence). Here the CDR3 DNA reads TGTGCCAGCAGACCAAGGACGGACAGAGGCAATCAGCCCCAGCATTTT. Its translation: CASRPRTDRGNQPQHF.

V is TRBV2 and J is TRBJ1-5, with 12 nucleotides matching TRBD1. J lost 8 bases, V lost 9 bases, and 8 bases had no gene match. Germline loops: CDR1 SNHLY, CDR2 FYNNEI. The CDR3 is 14 residues long. The CDR3 loop reads CASRGDRGPEPQHF. In nucleotides, the CDR3 is TGTGCCAGTAGGGGGGACAGGGGGCCTGAGCCCCAGCATTTT.

This rearrangement joins TRBV5-4 to TRBJ2-1, with a tentative D call TRBD2 (5 bases). Trimming left V 4 bases short and J 5 bases short, with 16 bases between. This CDR3 contains 15 residues. CDR1 is SGHNT, CDR2 YYREEE, per germline (reference sequence). CDR3: CASSQLVMPNNEQFF. CDR3 nucleotides: TGTGCCAGCAGCCAACTAGTCATGCCAAACAATGAGCAGTTCTTC. Together with reference TRBV5-4 and TRBJ2-1, the CDR3 gives the full variable domain: ETGVTQSPTHLIKTRGQQVTLRCSSQSGHNTVSWYQQALGQGPQFIFQYYREEENGRGNFPPRFSGLQFPNYSSELNVNALELDDSALYLCASSQLVMPNNEQFFGPGTRLTVL.

V and J are TRBV2 and TRBJ1-6, with D perhaps matching TRBD1 (5 bases). Per the germline V gene, CDR1 is SNHLY and CDR2 is FYNNEI. V shed 3 bases and J shed 10 bases, with 16 bases lying between them. The CDR3 has 15 residues. The CDR3 spells CASSEIAGLRSPLHF. The CDR3, as DNA: TGTGCCAGCAGTGAGATCGCAGGGTTGCGGTCACCCCTCCACTTT. The full variable domain, in which reference TRBV2 and TRBJ1-6 provide the parts outside the CDR3, is EPEVTQTPSHQVTQMGQEVILRCVPISNHLYFYWYRQILGQKVEFLVSFYNNEISEKSEIFDDQFSVERPDGSNFTLKIRSTKLEDSAMYFCASSEIAGLRSPLHFGNGTRLTVT.

The table lists this clone with a few counts. This sequence joins TRBV5-6 and TRBJ1-1; no clear D gene. CDR3 size: 13 residues. Between the trimmed V and J ends, which lost 0 bases and 3 bases, there was a span of 6 bases. Germline-derived CDR1 and CDR2 are SGHDT and YYEEEE. The DNA for the CDR3 is TGTGCCAGCAGCTTGGAGAGGGACACTGAAGCTTTCTTT. Its protein product is CASSLERDTEAFF.

CDR3 nucleotide sequence: TGTGCCAGCAGCTCACGGACTAGCGGGGGTTCCTACAATGAGCAGTTCTTC. It encodes CASSSRTSGGSYNEQFF. This chain joins TRBV9 and TRBJ2-1; 13 nucleotides line up with TRBD2. CDR3 length: 17 residues. The V and J ends lost 4 bases and 1 base, in that order; junction bases with no gene match: 5. The germline gives CDR1 SGDLS, CDR2 YYNGEE.

The gene calls are TRBV5-4 and TRBJ2-6, with D perhaps TRBD2 (6 bases). The CDR3 sequence is 15 residues long. V gave up 4 bases and J gave up 1 base, with 9 bases separating them. Germline lookup yields CDR1 SGHNT and CDR2 YYREEE (reference sequence). CDR3 sequence (DNA): TGTGCCAGCAGCCTGGAGGGGTCTGGGGCCAACGTCCTGACTTTC. This codes for CASSLEGSGANVLTF.

V gene TRBV6-1 combines with J gene TRBJ1-5, with D possibly TRBD1 on 6 matching bases. V shed 6 bases and J shed 7 bases, with 10 bases lying between them. CDR3 length: 12 amino acids. Germline V CDR1 and CDR2: MNHNS, SASEGT. Here the CDR3 DNA reads TGTGCCAGCAGGGGGGCTTACCAGCCCCAGCATTTT. Translated: CASRGAYQPQHF.

This chain links TRBV4-1 with TRBJ2-1; 9 nucleotides match TRBD2. Germline V lookup: CDR1 MGHRA, CDR2 YSYEKL. The V segment lost 2 bases and the J segment 7 bases; nucleotides outside the gene matches: 6. The CDR3 totals 15 residues. In DNA, the CDR3 is TGCGCCAGCAGCCAATTAGCGGGAGTCCTTAATGAGCAGTTCTTC. Amino acid sequence: CASSQLAGVLNEQFF.

This chain uses TRBV4-2 with TRBJ2-1; 8 positions match TRBD2. CDR1 LGHNA and CDR2 YNFKEQ come from the germline V gene. V lost 0 bases and J lost 0; bases outside the gene matches: 1. CDR3 length equals 16 residues. The CDR3 DNA reads TGTGCCAGCAGCCAAGAGAGCGGGAGCTCCTACAATGAGCAGTTCTTC. Its translation is CASSQESGSSYNEQFF.

V is TRBV12-5 and J is TRBJ2-7, with TRBD1 identical over 7 bases. The CDR3 is 12 residues long. With 6 bases clipped from V and 2 bases from J, the junction kept 1 base outside the gene matches. Germline CDR1 and CDR2: LGHNT and FRNRAP. The CDR3 region has the DNA TGTGCTAGTGGGCAGGGGGCCTACGAGCAGTACTTC. Its translation: CASGQGAYEQYF.

The V gene is TRBV6-5, the J gene TRBJ1-4; perhaps TRBD1 as D (6 bases). The CDR3 consists of 15 residues. Trimming took off 4 bases at V and 5 bases at J, with 14 bases between the two ends. Germline loops: CDR1 MNHEY, CDR2 SVGAGI. The CDR3 sequence: CASSLGQTLNEKLFF. CDR3 in DNA: TGTGCCAGCAGTTTAGGACAGACCCTCAATGAAAAACTGTTTTTT.